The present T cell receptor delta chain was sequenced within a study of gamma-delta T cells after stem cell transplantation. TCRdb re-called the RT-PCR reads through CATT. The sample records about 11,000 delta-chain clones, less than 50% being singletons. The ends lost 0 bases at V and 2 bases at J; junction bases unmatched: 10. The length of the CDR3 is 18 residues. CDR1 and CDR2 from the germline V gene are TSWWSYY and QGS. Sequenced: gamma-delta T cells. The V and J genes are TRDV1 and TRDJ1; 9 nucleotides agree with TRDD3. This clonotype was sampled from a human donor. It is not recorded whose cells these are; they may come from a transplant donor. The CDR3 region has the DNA TGTGCTCTTGGGGAACTCCTACGATGGGGGATAGATACCGATAAACTCATCTTT. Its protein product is CALGELLRWGIDTDKLIF.